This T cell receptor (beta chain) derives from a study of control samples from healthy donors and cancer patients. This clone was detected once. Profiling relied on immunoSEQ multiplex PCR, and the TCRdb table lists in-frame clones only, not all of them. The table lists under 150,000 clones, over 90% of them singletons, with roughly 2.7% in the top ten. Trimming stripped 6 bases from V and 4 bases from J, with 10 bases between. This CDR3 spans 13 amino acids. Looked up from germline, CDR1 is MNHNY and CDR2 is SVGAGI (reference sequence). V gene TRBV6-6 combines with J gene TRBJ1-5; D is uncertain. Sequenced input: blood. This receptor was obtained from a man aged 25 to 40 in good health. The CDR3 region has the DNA TGTGCCAGCAGCCGCGCCGAAAATCAGCCCCAGCATTTT. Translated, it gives CASSRAENQPQHF.